Below, 12 T cell receptor beta chains from the same sample are listed, as sequenced in a study of control samples from healthy donors and cancer patients. Sequencing used immunoSEQ multiplex PCR; TCRdb keeps in-frame clones, though not all of them. The profile shows 170,000 or so clones, 75% to 95% of them singletons. Sequencing was done on a sample of blood. These receptors were obtained from a woman aged 40-49 years in good health.

V gene TRBV6-5 combines with J gene TRBJ1-4; a weak D match, TRBD1 (5 bases). The germline CDR1 and CDR2 sequences are MNHEY and SVGAGI. The CDR3 covers 14 residues. Trimming took 8 bases from V and 2 from J, leaving 12 bases between them. CDR3: CASGAGNTNEKLFF. The CDR3 DNA reads TGTGCCAGCGGAGCAGGGAACACTAATGAAAAACTGTTTTTT.

The chain employs TRBV5-1 and TRBJ1-2; D ambiguous. CDR1 is SGHRS and CDR2 is YFSETQ in the germline V gene. Trimming left V 0 bases short and J 6 bases short, with 21 bases between. This CDR3 is 17 amino acids long. Here the CDR3 reads CASSLDSTPANGDGYTF. The DNA for the CDR3 is TGCGCCAGCAGCTTGGACTCCACGCCGGCCAATGGGGATGGCTACACCTTC.

The chain combines TRBV27 with TRBJ2-3, with a tentative D call TRBD1 (6 bases). Germline-derived CDR1 and CDR2 are MNHEY and SMNVEV (reference sequence). V was clipped by 7 bases and J by 6 bases, with 20 bases between them. The CDR3 has 15 amino acids. This chain's CDR3 is CASKSLGAGEDTQYF. The DNA of the CDR3 is TGTGCCAGCAAGAGTCTGGGGGCCGGGGAGGATACGCAGTATTTT.

This chain connects TRBV11-2 to TRBJ1-3; the D is unclear. The CDR3 is made up of 13 amino acids. V gave up 2 bases and J gave up 4 bases, with 6 bases separating them. CDR1 is SGHAT and CDR2 is FQNNGV in the germline V gene. CDR3 bases: TGTGCCAGCAGCTTAACCGCAGGAAACACCATATATTTT. Its translation is CASSLTAGNTIYF.

CDR3 sequence: CATGERSALAEAFF. The CDR3 bases are TGTGCCACAGGGGAACGGTCGGCTTTAGCTGAAGCTTTCTTT. The genes are TRBV19 and TRBJ1-1; weak D call: TRBD1 (6 bases). From germline, CDR1 is LNHDA and CDR2 SQIVND (reference sequence). The V end lost 10 bases, the J end lost 6 bases, and 21 bases lay between the germline ends. This CDR3 comprises 14 residues.

The gene calls are TRBV2 and TRBJ1-5; no clear D gene. In germline, CDR1 is SNHLY, CDR2 FYNNEI. The CDR3 runs 13 residues. The V end lost 4 bases, the J end lost 6 bases, and 10 bases lay between the germline ends. The CDR3 sequence is CASSGGTGQPQHF. The CDR3 DNA reads as TGTGCCAGCAGTGGGGGTACTGGTCAGCCCCAGCATTTT.

This clone appeared once. V and J are TRBV6-1 and TRBJ2-7; possible D gene TRBD1, 6 bases. Germline values: CDR1 MNHNS, CDR2 SASEGT. This CDR3 has 15 amino acids. V lost 1 base and J lost 2, with 12 bases in between. The chain's CDR3 is CASSEGDTRAYEQYF. The DNA of the CDR3 is TGTGCCAGCAGTGAAGGGGACACCAGAGCCTACGAGCAGTACTTC.

V gene TRBV29-1 combines with J gene TRBJ2-2; D ambiguous. From germline, CDR1 is SQVTM and CDR2 ANQGSEA. There are 12 residues in the CDR3. V was shortened by 4 bases and J by 1 base, with 4 bases between the two germline ends. This chain's CDR3 is CSVVGNTGELFF. The CDR3 coding sequence is TGCAGCGTTGTTGGGAACACCGGGGAGCTGTTTTTT.

The chain recombines TRBV5-1 with TRBJ2-5; 7 nucleotides agree with TRBD2. Germline loops: CDR1 SGHRS, CDR2 YFSETQ. V was clipped by 4 bases and J by 3 bases; unmatched bases: 9. CDR3 length equals 15 residues. This CDR3 reads CASSPRTSVEETQYF. The DNA for the CDR3 is TGCGCCAGCAGCCCCCGCACTAGCGTAGAAGAGACCCAGTACTTC.

The J gene is TRBJ1-4, the V gene TRBV27; tentative D call: TRBD1 (6 bases). Germline assignment: CDR1 MNHEY and CDR2 SMNVEV (reference sequence). V lost 2 bases to trimming and J lost 7 bases, with 11 bases between them. The CDR3 sequence is 14 residues long. As DNA, the CDR3 is TGTGCCAGCAGTTTAGCACAGGGCATTGAAAAACTGTTTTTT. Its protein product is CASSLAQGIEKLFF. The full variable domain, in which reference TRBV27 and TRBJ1-4 provide the parts outside the CDR3, is EAQVTQNPRYLITVTGKKLTVTCSQNMNHEYMSWYRQDPGLGLRQIYYSMNVEVTDKGDVPEGYKVSRKEKRNFPLILESPSPNQTSLYFCASSLAQGIEKLFFGSGTQLSVL.

The rearrangement uses TRBV13 and TRBJ1-3; D is ambiguous. CDR1 is PRHDT, CDR2 FYEKMQ, per germline (reference sequence). There are 15 residues in the CDR3. The V and J ends lost 0 bases and 0 bases respectively, with 6 bases between them. The CDR3 region is CASSLGRDSGNTIYF. CDR3 in DNA: TGTGCCAGCAGCTTAGGCCGGGACTCTGGAAACACCATATATTTT.

The V gene is TRBV5-4, the J gene TRBJ1-1; a weak D match, TRBD1 (6 bases). V was pared by 3 bases and J by 1 base, with 10 bases between. The CDR3 has 14 amino acids. Germline assignment: CDR1 SGHNT and CDR2 YYREEE (reference sequence). The CDR3: CASSSGTQNTEAFF. CDR3 DNA sequence: TGTGCCAGCAGCTCCGGGACACAGAACACTGAAGCTTTCTTT.